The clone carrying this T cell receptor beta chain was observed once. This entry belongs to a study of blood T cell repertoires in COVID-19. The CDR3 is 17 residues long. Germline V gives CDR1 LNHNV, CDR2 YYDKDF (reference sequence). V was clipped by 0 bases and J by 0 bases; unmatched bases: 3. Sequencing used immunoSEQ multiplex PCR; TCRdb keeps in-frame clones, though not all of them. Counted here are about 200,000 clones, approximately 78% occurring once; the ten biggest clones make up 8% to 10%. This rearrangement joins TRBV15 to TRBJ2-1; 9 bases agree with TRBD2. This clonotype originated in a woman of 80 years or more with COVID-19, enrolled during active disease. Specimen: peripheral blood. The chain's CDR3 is CATSRDQRGVSYNEQFF. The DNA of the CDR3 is TGTGCCACCAGCAGAGATCAGCGGGGGGTCTCCTACAATGAGCAGTTCTTC.